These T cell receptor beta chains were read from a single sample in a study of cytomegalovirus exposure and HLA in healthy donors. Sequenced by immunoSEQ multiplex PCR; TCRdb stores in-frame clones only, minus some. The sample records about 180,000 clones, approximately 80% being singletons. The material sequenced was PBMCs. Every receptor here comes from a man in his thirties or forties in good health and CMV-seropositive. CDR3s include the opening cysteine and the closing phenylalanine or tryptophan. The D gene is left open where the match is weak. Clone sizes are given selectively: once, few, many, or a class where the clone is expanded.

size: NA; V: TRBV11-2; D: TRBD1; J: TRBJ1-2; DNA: TGTGCCAGCAGATTAGGGACAGGGGGCCGCTCGGGATCTGGCTACACCTTC; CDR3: CASRLGTGGRSGSGYTF
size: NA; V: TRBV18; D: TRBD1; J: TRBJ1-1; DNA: TGTGCCAGCTCGCAGATCCGATGGGACAGGGAGACTGAAGCTTTCTTT; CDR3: CASSQIRWDRETEAFF
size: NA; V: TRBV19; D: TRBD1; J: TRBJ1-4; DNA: TGTGCCAGTAGTATAAGGGGGCCCAGCGGAGCGTTTGAAAAACTGTTTTTT; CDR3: CASSIRGPSGAFEKLFF
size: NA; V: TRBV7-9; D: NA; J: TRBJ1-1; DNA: TGTGCCAGCAGCTTAGGCGGGAGCACTGAAGCTTTCTTT; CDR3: CASSLGGSTEAFF
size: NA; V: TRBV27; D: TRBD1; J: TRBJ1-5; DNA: TGTGCCAGCAGTGGGGACAGGTCCCGGAGGAATCAGCCCCAGCATTTT; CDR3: CASSGDRSRRNQPQHF
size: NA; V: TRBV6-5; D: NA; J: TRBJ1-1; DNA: TGTGCCAGCAGTTCCCGCGCTGAGAACACTGAAGCTTTCTTT; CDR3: CASSSRAENTEAFF
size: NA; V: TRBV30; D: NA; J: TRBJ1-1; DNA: TGTGCCTGGAGTGTGATGCAGGGCCTCTCAACTGAAGCTTTCTTT; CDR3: CAWSVMQGLSTEAFF
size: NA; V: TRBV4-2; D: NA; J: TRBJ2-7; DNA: TGTGCCAGCAGCCACGGGACCTACGAGCAGTACTTC; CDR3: CASSHGTYEQYF
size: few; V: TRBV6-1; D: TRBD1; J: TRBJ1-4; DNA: TGTGCCAGCAGTGAATGGACAGGGGGGGAAAAACTGTTTTTT; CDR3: CASSEWTGGEKLFF
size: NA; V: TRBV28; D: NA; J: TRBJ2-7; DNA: TGTGCCAGCAGTTTAGGGGGACCAGGAGCGGGTACCTACGAGCAGTACTTC; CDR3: CASSLGGPGAGTYEQYF
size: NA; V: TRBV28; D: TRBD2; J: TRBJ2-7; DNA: TGTGCCAGCAGTGCCCCCGGGACTAGCGCCTACGAGCAGTACTTC; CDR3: CASSAPGTSAYEQYF
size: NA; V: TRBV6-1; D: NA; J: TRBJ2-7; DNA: TGTGCCAGCAGTGCCTTTGGTCGGGGAGTGGGGGAGCAGTACTTC; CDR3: CASSAFGRGVGEQYF
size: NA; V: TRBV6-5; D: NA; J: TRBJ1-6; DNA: TGTGCCAGCAGTTACTTGACCCGGGGAAATTCACCCCTCCACTTT; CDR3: CASSYLTRGNSPLHF